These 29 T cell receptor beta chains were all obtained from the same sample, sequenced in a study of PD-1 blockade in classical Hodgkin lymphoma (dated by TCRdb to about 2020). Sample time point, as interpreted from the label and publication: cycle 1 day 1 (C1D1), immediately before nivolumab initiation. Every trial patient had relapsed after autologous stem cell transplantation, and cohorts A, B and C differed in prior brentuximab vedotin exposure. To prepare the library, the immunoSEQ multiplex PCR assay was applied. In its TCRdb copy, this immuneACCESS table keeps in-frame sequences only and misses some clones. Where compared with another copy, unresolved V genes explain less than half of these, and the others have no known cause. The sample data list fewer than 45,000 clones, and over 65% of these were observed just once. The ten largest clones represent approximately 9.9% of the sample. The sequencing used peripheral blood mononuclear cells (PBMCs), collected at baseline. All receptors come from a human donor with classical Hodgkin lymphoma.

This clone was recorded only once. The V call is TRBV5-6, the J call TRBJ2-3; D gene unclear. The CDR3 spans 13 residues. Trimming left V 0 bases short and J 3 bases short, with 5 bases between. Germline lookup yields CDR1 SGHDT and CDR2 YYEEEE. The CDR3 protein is CASSLGGTDTQYF. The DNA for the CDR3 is TGTGCCAGCAGCTTGGGAGGTACAGATACGCAGTATTTT.

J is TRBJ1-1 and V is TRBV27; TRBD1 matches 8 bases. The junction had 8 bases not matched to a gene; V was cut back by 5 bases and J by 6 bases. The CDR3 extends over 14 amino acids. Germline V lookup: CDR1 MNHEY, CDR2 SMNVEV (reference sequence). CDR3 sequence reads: CASSLISGGPEAFF. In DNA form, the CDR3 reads TGTGCCAGCAGTCTAATATCAGGGGGCCCTGAAGCTTTCTTT.

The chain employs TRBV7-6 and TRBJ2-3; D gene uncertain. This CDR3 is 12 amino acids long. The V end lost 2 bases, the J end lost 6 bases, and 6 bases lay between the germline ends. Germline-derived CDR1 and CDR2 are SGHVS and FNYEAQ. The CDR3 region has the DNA TGTGCCAGCAGCTTATCCAGGGATACGCAGTATTTT. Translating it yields CASSLSRDTQYF.

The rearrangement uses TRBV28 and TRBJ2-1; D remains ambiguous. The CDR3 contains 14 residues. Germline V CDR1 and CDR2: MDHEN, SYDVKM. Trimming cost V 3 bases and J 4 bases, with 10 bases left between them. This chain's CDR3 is CASSLGRTYNEQFF. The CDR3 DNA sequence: TGTGCCAGCAGTTTGGGCAGAACTTACAATGAGCAGTTCTTC.

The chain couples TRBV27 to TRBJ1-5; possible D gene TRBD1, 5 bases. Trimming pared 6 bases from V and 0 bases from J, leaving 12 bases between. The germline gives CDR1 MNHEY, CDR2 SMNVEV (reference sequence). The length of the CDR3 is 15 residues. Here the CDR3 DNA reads TGTGCCAGCAGCCGGGGGGGGATTAGCAATCAGCCCCAGCATTTT. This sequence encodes CASSRGGISNQPQHF.

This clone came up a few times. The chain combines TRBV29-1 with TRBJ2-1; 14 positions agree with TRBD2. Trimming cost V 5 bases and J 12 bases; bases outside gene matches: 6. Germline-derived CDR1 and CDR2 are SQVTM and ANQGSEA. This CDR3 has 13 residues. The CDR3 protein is CSVRLAGGPAQFF. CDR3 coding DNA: TGCAGCGTTCGACTAGCGGGAGGGCCTGCGCAGTTCTTC.

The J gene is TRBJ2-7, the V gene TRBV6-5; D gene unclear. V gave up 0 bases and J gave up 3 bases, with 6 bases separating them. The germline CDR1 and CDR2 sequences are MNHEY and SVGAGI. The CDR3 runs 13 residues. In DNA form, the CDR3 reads TGTGCCAGCAGTTACTCTCCCCACTACGAGCAGTACTTC. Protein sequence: CASSYSPHYEQYF.

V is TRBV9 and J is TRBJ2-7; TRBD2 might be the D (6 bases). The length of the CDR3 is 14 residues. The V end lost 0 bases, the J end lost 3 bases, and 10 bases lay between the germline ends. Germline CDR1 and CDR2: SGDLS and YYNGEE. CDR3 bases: TGTGCCAGCAGCGTAGGGCTAGCGAACTACGAGCAGTACTTC. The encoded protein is CASSVGLANYEQYF.

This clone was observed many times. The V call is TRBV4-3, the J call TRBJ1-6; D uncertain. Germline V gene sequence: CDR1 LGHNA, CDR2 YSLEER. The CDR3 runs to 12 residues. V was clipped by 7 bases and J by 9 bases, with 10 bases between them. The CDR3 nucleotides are TGCGCCAGCAAAGGGTTTGGTTCACCCCTCCACTTT. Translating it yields CASKGFGSPLHF.

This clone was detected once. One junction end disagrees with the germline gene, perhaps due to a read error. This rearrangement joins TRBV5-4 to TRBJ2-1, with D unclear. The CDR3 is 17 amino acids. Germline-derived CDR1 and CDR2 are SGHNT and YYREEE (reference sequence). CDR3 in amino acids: CASSQGFTASSYNEQFF. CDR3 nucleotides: TGCGCCAGCAGCCAAGGCTTTACAGCTAGCTCCTACAATGAGCAGTTCTTC.

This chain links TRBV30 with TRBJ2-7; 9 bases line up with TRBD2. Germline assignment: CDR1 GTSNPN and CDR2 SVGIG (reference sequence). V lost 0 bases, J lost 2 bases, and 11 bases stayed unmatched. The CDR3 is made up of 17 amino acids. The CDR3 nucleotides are TGTGCCTGGAGTGTACTCCTAGCGGGAAGGGTAACCTACGAGCAGTACTTC. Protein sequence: CAWSVLLAGRVTYEQYF.

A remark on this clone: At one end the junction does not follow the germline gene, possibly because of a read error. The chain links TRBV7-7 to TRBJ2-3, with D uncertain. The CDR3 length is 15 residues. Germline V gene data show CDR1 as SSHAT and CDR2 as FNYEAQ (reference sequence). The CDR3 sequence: CASSLGIGSTDTQYF. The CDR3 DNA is TGTGCTAGCAGCTTGGGTATCGGGAGCACAGATACGCAGTATTTT.

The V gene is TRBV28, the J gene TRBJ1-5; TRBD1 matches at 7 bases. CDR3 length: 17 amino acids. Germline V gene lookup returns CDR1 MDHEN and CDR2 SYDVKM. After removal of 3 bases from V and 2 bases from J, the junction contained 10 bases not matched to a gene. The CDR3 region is CASSFFGEGAGNQPQHF. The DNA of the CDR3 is TGTGCCAGCAGTTTTTTCGGCGAGGGGGCAGGCAATCAGCCCCAGCATTTT.

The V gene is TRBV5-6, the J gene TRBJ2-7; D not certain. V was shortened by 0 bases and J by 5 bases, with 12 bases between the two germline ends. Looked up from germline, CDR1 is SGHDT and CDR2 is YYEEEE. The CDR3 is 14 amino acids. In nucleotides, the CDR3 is TGTGCCAGCAGCTTGGGGGGTGGGTCCGACGAGCAGTACTTC. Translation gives CASSLGGGSDEQYF.

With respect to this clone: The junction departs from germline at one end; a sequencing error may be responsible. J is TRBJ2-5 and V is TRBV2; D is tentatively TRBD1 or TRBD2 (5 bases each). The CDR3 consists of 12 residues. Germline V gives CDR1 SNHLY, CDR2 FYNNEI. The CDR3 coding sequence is TGTGCCAGCAGTGGGGTTCGGGACCCCCCCGACTTC. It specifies CASSGVRDPPDF.

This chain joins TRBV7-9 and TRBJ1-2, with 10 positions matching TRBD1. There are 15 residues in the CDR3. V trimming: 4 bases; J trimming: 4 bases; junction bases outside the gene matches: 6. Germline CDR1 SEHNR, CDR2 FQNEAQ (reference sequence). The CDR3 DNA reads TGTGCCAGCAGCTCAGGGACAGGGGAAACCTATGGCTACACCTTC. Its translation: CASSSGTGETYGYTF.

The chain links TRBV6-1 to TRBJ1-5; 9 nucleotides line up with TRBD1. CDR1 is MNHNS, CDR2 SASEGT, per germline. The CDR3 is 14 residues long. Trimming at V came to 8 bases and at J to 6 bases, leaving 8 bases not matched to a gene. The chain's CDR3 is CASGRATGGQPQHF. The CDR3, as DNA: TGTGCCAGCGGGAGGGCGACAGGGGGTCAGCCCCAGCATTTT.

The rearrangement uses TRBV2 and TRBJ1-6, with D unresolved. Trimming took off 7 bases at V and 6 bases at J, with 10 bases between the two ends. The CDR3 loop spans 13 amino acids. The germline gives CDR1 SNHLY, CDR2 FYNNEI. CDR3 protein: CASKTELNSPLHF. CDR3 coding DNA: TGTGCCAGCAAAACAGAACTTAATTCACCCCTCCACTTT.

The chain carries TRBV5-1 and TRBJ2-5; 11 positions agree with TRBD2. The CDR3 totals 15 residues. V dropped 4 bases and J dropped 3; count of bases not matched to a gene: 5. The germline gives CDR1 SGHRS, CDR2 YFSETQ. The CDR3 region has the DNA TGCGCCAGCAGCGTGGGACTAGCGGCCGAAGAGACCCAGTACTTC. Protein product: CASSVGLAAEETQYF.

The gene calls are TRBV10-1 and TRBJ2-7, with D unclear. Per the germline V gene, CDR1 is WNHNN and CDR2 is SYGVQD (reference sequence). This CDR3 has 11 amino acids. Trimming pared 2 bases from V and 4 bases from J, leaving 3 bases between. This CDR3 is CASSEGYEQYF. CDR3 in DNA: TGCGCCAGCAGTGAGGGGTACGAGCAGTACTTC.

The CDR3 bases are TGTGCCAGCAGCCAAGTGTTACAGGGCCCTGGGGCCAACGTCCTGACTTTC. Its protein product is CASSQVLQGPGANVLTF. The V gene is TRBV14, the J gene TRBJ2-6; possibly TRBD1 for D (6 bases). V was cut by 1 base and J by 2 bases, with 12 bases left in between. CDR3 length: 17 residues. Germline V gene data show CDR1 as SGHDN and CDR2 as FVKESK. The entire variable domain, with the rest obtained from reference TRBV14 and TRBJ2-6, is as follows: EAGVTQFPSHSVIEKGQTVTLRCDPISGHDNLYWYRRVMGKEIKFLLHFVKESKQDESGMPNNRFLAERTGGTYSTLKVQPAELEDSGVYFCASSQVLQGPGANVLTFGAGSRLTVL.

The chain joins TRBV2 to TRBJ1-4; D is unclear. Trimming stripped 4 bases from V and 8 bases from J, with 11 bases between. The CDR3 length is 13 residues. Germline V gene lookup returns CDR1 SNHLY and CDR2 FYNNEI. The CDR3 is CASSVFGYEKLFF. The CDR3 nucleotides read TGTGCCAGCAGTGTGTTCGGGTACGAAAAACTGTTTTTT. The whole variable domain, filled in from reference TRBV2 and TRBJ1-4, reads EPEVTQTPSHQVTQMGQEVILRCVPISNHLYFYWYRQILGQKVEFLVSFYNNEISEKSEIFDDQFSVERPDGSNFTLKIRSTKLEDSAMYFCASSVFGYEKLFFGSGTQLSVL.

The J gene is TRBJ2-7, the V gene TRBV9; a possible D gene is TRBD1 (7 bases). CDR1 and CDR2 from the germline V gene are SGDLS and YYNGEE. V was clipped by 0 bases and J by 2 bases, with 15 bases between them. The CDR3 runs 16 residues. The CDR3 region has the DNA TGTGCCAGCAGCGTAGGGTTCCAGGGGGGCGCCTACGAGCAGTACTTC. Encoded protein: CASSVGFQGGAYEQYF.

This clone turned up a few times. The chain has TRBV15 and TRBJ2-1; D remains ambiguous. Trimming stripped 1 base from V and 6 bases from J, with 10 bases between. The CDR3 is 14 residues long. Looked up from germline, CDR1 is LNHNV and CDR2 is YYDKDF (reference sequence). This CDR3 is CATSRGHSGNEQFF. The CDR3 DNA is TGTGCCACCAGCAGAGGCCATTCAGGCAATGAGCAGTTCTTC.

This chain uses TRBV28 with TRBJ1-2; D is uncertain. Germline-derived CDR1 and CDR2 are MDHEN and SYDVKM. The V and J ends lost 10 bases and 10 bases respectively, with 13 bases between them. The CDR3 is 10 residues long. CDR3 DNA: TGTGCCACCCTTTCCGGGGTCTACACCTTC. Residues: CATLSGVYTF.

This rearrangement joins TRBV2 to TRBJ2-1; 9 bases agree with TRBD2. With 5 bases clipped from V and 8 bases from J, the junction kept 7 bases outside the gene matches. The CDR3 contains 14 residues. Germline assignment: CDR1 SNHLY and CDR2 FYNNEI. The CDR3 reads CASSLSSGIYEQFF. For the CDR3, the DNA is TGTGCCAGCAGTTTATCTAGCGGGATATATGAGCAGTTCTTC.

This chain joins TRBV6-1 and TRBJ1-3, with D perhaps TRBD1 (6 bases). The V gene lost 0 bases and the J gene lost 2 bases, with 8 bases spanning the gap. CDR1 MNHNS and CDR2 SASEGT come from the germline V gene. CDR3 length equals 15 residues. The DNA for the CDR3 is TGTGCCAGCAGTGAAGCCACAGGGACTGGAAACACCATATATTTT. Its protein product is CASSEATGTGNTIYF.

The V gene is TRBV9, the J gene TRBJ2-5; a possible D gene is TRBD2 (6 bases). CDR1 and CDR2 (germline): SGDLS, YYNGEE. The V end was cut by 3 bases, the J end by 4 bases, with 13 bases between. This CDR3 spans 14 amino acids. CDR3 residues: CASSATEGRETQYF. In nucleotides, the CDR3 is TGTGCCAGCAGCGCCACGGAGGGCCGAGAGACCCAGTACTTC.

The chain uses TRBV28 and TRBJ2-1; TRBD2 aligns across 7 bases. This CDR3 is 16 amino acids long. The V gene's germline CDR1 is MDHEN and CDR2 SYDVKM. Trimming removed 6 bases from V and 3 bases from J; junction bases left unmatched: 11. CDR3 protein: CASSPPSSGDYNEQFF. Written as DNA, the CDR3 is TGTGCCAGCAGCCCCCCCTCTAGCGGAGACTACAATGAGCAGTTCTTC. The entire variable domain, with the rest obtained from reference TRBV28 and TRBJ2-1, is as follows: DVKVTQSSRYLVKRTGEKVFLECVQDMDHENMFWYRQDPGLGLRLIYFSYDVKMKEKGDIPEGYSVSREKKERFSLILESASTNQTSMYLCASSPPSSGDYNEQFFGPGTRLTVL.